This TCR beta chain was documented in a study of glioma-infiltrating T cells (TCRdb year 2016). Turning to the overall study: TCR alpha- and beta-chain repertoires were sequenced from glioma tissue, non-neoplastic brain tissue and matched peripheral blood mononuclear cells. To gauge divergence between tissue and blood T-cell populations, every tissue-infiltrating repertoire was compared against the peripheral blood repertoire from the same patient. The paired cohort comprised three low-grade glioma patients, roughly 8 primary glioblastoma patients and three non-glioma patients contributing non-neoplastic brain tissue.

V is cut by 0 bases and J by 3 bases, and the space between the germline ends is 10 bases. CDR1 and CDR2 are drawn from the germline V gene: LGHNA, YNFKEQ. The CDR3 runs 15 amino acids, cysteine and phenylalanine included. Only CDR3 DNA is held: 45 bases, read in frame from base 1. The research as a whole found: The group comparisons were based on small numbers of patients: three non-neoplastic, three low-grade glioma and several glioblastoma patients. VJ-independent divergence between tissue and blood was lower than expected in non-neoplastic patients but higher than expected in all gliomas, particularly low-grade gliomas. Only a very small number of CDR3 sequences turned up in both tissue and blood, a result put down to high CDR3 diversity combined with limited sampling.

TCR alpha and beta CDR3 regions were amplified with the iRepertoire nested amplicon-rescue multiplex PCR (arm-PCR) platform from RNA. The input for one-step reverse transcription and amplification was about 85-450 ng of tissue mRNA or PBMC total RNA. Following bead purification, Illumina adapters were added by a secondary multiplex PCR, and the libraries were gel-purified between 200 and 400 bp. Demultiplexing relied on internal 6-nucleotide barcodes carried by the libraries. The libraries were sequenced on an Illumina MiSeq using 2x220 or 2x250 nucleotide paired-end reads. Turning to the authors' computational methods: FLASH 1.2.11 was used to merge paired reads, and BWA-MEM then aligned the reads to the GRCh37 human genome before TRA and TRB reads were extracted. V and J assignment used an IMGT-derived reference of cassette sequences and CDR3 motifs that included pseudogenes. Three-frame translation of reads was performed, and productive CDR3s were defined as those with a C...FGXG motif and no stop codons. Clonotypes were defined as unique combinations of V-J cassette pair and CDR3 amino acid sequence. Reads were filtered by Hamming distance, thresholded by each sample's sequence error rate in mapped regions. TCRdb trimmed public reads at Q25 via fastp, called clones via MiXCR and kept in-frame beta chains. Every distinct CDR3 protein forms one entry, paired with its most common genes and DNA. These V and J calls originate from TCRdb's pipeline instead of the authors' own analysis. For this sample the table gives about 210,000 distinct CDR3 sequences, of which approximately 30% were detected only once. The ten largest clones take up 20% of the sample.

Many counts were recorded for this clonotype. Its antigen is currently not known. No base quality information exists; no much larger clone differs at one position. Sample: glioma tissue, nonneoplastic brain tissue, or PBMCs (not recorded which). This clonotype was sampled from a human donor with low-grade glioma or glioblastoma, undergoing nonglioma brain surgery, or in good health (not recorded which). The V and J segments used are TRBV4-2 and TRBJ2-3; no D gene is confidently identified. The CDR3: CASSQDLPPTDTQYF. The DNA reads as follows: TGTGCCAGCAGCCAAGATCTTCCCCCAACAGATACGCAGTATTTT.